Sequencing of this T cell receptor beta chain was carried out in a study of glioma-infiltrating T cells. Notes on the study in general: CDR3 overlap between tissue and blood was very small. Tissue-blood divergence was below expectation in non-neoplastic patients, above in gliomas.

CDR3 length equals 14 residues. Germline V CDR1 and CDR2: SGHDN, FVKESK. V lost 0 bases, J lost 4 bases, and 9 bases lay in between. The iRepertoire nested amplicon-rescue multiplex PCR amplified TCR alpha and beta CDR3s from RNA. For one-step reverse transcription and amplification, about 85-400 ng of tissue mRNA or PBMC total RNA was used. TCRdb processed the multiplex PCR reads anew with MiXCR; each CDR3 protein has one entry. Of about 89,000 distinct CDR3 sequences listed, approximately 22% are singletons. To note about this clonotype: What it binds is unknown.

The V and J genes are TRBV14 and TRBJ2-5; unclear D gene. The sequence was obtained from a human donor with low-grade glioma or glioblastoma, undergoing nonglioma brain surgery, or in good health (not recorded which). Specimen: glioma tissue, nonneoplastic brain tissue, or PBMCs (not recorded which). In nucleotides, the CDR3 is TGTGCCAGCAGCCAAGATAGATCTGGAGAGACCCAGTACTTC. It encodes CASSQDRSGETQYF.